This T cell receptor beta chain was observed in a study of regulatory T cells in long-lasting Graves disease. TCR beta libraries were built with iRepertoire HTBI primers and Arm-PCR of CDR3 regions. TCRdb recomputed calls from the multiplex PCR reads with MiXCR, one row per CDR3 protein. This sample has 500,000 or so distinct CDR3 sequences, with about 16% found just once. Time point in this sample: newly diagnosed GD, antithyroid drugs for less than 3 months. Generation of the TCR library employed RNA extracted from PBMCs. Doctors identified Graves' disease using the American Thyroid Association guidelines. This clonotype was seen repeatedly, ten times or more. The CDR3 sequence is 14 residues long. CDR1 and CDR2 from the germline V gene are SEHNR and FQNEAQ (reference sequence). Trimming shortened V by 5 bases and J by 2 bases, and 12 bases separated the two germline ends. The same specimen was also included in a second study, on T cells in Graves' hyperthyroidism and ophthalmopathy. That publication notes: The TCR CDR3 was amplified in a first-round RT-PCR using the HTBI primer set. Blood also carried most thyroid clonotypes expanded above 0.001.

This receptor was obtained from a man aged 35 to 55 with Graves disease. Specimen: peripheral blood mononuclear cells (PBMCs), collected at new diagnosis, from a patient treated with antithyroid drugs. The chain combines TRBV7-9 with TRBJ2-5, with D possibly being TRBD1 or TRBD2 (5 bases each). The CDR3 spells CASSPSRTQETQYF. In DNA form, the CDR3 reads TGTGCCAGCAGCCCTAGCAGGACACAAGAGACCCAGTACTTC. The full variable domain, with the rest looked up from reference TRBV7-9 and TRBJ2-5, is DTGVSQNPRHKITKRGQNVTFRCDPISEHNRLYWYRQTLGQGPEFLTYFQNEAQLEKSRLLSDRFSAERPKGSFSTLEIQRTEQGDSAMYLCASSPSRTQETQYFGPGTRLLVL.